This is a list of T cell receptor beta chains from one sample in a study of blood T cell repertoires in COVID-19. Assay: immunoSEQ multiplex PCR; the TCRdb copy retains only in-frame clones and omits some. The table lists approximately 70,000 clones, about 87% of them singletons. The source material was peripheral blood. The receptors shown here come from a woman aged 50 to 60 with acute or convalescent COVID-19. CDR3s include the opening cysteine and the closing phenylalanine or tryptophan. The D gene is left open where the match is weak. Only some rows state a clone size, as once, few, many or a class for expanded clones.

D gene: NA
J gene: TRBJ1-3
clone size: once
V gene: TRBV5-1
CDR3 protein: CASSLGEGGNTIYF
CDR3 DNA: TGCGCCAGCAGCTTGGGGGAGGGTGGAAACACCATATATTTT

D gene: NA
J gene: TRBJ2-1
clone size: NA
V gene: TRBV7-3
CDR3 protein: CASSLNQGRYNEQFF
CDR3 DNA: TGTGCCAGCAGCTTAAACCAGGGGAGATACAATGAGCAGTTCTTC

D gene: TRBD1
J gene: TRBJ2-7
clone size: NA
V gene: TRBV6-5
CDR3 protein: CASRGGRANSYEQYF
CDR3 DNA: TGTGCCAGCAGAGGGGGCCGGGCAAATTCCTACGAGCAGTACTTC

D gene: TRBD2
J gene: TRBJ2-3
clone size: NA
V gene: TRBV19
CDR3 protein: CASMASGSPDTQYF
CDR3 DNA: TGTGCCAGTATGGCTAGCGGGAGCCCAGATACGCAGTATTTT

D gene: TRBD2
J gene: TRBJ2-3
clone size: NA
V gene: TRBV30
CDR3 protein: CARSSGVRGTDTQYF
CDR3 DNA: TGTGCCAGATCTAGCGGGGTGAGGGGCACAGATACGCAGTATTTT

D gene: TRBD1
J gene: TRBJ1-5
clone size: NA
V gene: TRBV19
CDR3 protein: CASSKRKDRGLQREQPQHF
CDR3 DNA: TGTGCCAGTAGTAAACGGAAAGACAGGGGGCTCCAGAGGGAACAGCCCCAGCATTTT

D gene: NA
J gene: TRBJ2-5
clone size: NA
V gene: TRBV7-2
CDR3 protein: CASSPPGSETQYF
CDR3 DNA: TGTGCCAGCAGCCCACCGGGTAGCGAGACCCAGTACTTC

D gene: NA
J gene: TRBJ2-1
clone size: once
V gene: TRBV6-4
CDR3 protein: CASSDGSGGNEQFF
CDR3 DNA: TGTGCCAGCAGTGACGGGTCCGGGGGAAATGAGCAGTTCTTC

D gene: NA
J gene: TRBJ2-5
clone size: NA
V gene: TRBV6-2/TRBV6-3
CDR3 protein: CASSRLIAPPYF
CDR3 DNA: TGTGCCAGCAGCCGACTCATAGCACCCCCGTACTTC

D gene: NA
J gene: TRBJ2-1
clone size: NA
V gene: TRBV7-2
CDR3 protein: CASAGTSHEQFF
CDR3 DNA: TGTGCCAGTGCCGGGACATCACATGAGCAGTTCTTC

D gene: NA
J gene: TRBJ1-2
clone size: NA
V gene: TRBV7-9
CDR3 protein: CASGGGSSGYTF
CDR3 DNA: TGTGCCAGCGGGGGGGGGTCCAGTGGCTACACCTTC

D gene: TRBD1
J gene: TRBJ1-2
clone size: NA
V gene: TRBV30
CDR3 protein: CAWSRDRPMDYTF
CDR3 DNA: TGTGCCTGGAGTCGGGACAGGCCTATGGACTACACCTTC

D gene: NA
J gene: TRBJ2-6
clone size: NA
V gene: TRBV9
CDR3 protein: CASSPGGTIGANVLTF
CDR3 DNA: TGTGCCAGCAGCCCCGGGGGTACCATTGGGGCCAACGTCCTGACTTTC

D gene: NA
J gene: TRBJ1-5
clone size: NA
V gene: TRBV15
CDR3 protein: CATSRAGGDQPQHF
CDR3 DNA: TGTGCCACCAGCAGGGCCGGCGGAGATCAGCCCCAGCATTTT

D gene: NA
J gene: TRBJ2-7
clone size: NA
V gene: TRBV28
CDR3 protein: CASSSRLVGYEQYF
CDR3 DNA: TGTGCCAGCAGTTCCCGACTAGTTGGCTACGAGCAGTACTTC

D gene: TRBD1
J gene: TRBJ2-7
clone size: NA
V gene: TRBV9
CDR3 protein: CASSASTGGRGEQYF
CDR3 DNA: TGTGCCAGCAGCGCCTCGACAGGGGGGCGGGGCGAGCAGTACTTC

D gene: TRBD1
J gene: TRBJ1-1
clone size: NA
V gene: TRBV12-3/TRBV12-4
CDR3 protein: CASQGAGTEAFF
CDR3 DNA: TGTGCCAGCCAGGGGGCTGGAACTGAAGCTTTCTTT

D gene: TRBD1
J gene: TRBJ2-3
clone size: NA
V gene: TRBV5-1
CDR3 protein: CASSLARQGITDTQYF
CDR3 DNA: TGCGCCAGCAGCTTGGCCAGACAGGGGATCACAGATACGCAGTATTTT

D gene: NA
J gene: TRBJ2-3
clone size: once
V gene: TRBV11-2
CDR3 protein: CASSLVGGGTDTQYF
CDR3 DNA: TGTGCCAGCAGCTTAGTTGGAGGGGGCACAGATACGCAGTATTTT

D gene: TRBD1
J gene: TRBJ1-6
clone size: once
V gene: TRBV13
CDR3 protein: CASSKRGDSNSPLHF
CDR3 DNA: TGTGCCAGCAGCAAGAGAGGGGACAGCAATTCACCCCTCCACTTT

D gene: NA
J gene: TRBJ1-1
clone size: NA
V gene: TRBV7-3
CDR3 protein: CASSSRGGLMNTEAFF
CDR3 DNA: TGTGCCAGCAGCTCCAGGGGAGGGTTAATGAACACTGAAGCTTTCTTT

D gene: TRBD1
J gene: TRBJ1-4
clone size: once
V gene: TRBV7-9
CDR3 protein: CASVPGQGSQNEKLFF
CDR3 DNA: TGTGCCAGTGTTCCGGGACAGGGGAGCCAAAATGAAAAACTGTTTTTT

D gene: NA
J gene: TRBJ2-6
clone size: NA
V gene: TRBV7-2
CDR3 protein: CASKSGAGANVLTF
CDR3 DNA: TGTGCCAGCAAATCCGGAGCCGGGGCCAACGTCCTGACTTTC

D gene: NA
J gene: TRBJ1-6
clone size: NA
V gene: TRBV11-3
CDR3 protein: CASSLRYNSPLHF
CDR3 DNA: TGTGCCAGCAGCTTACGGTATAATTCACCCCTCCACTTT

D gene: TRBD1
J gene: TRBJ2-1
clone size: NA
V gene: TRBV12-3/TRBV12-4
CDR3 protein: CASRNRTGFFF
CDR3 DNA: TGTGCCAGCAGGAATAGGACAGGGTTTTTCTTC

D gene: NA
J gene: TRBJ1-1
clone size: once
V gene: TRBV28
CDR3 protein: CASITGGMNTEAFF
CDR3 DNA: TGTGCCAGCATTACGGGGGGCATGAACACTGAAGCTTTCTTT

D gene: TRBD1
J gene: TRBJ2-7
clone size: NA
V gene: TRBV19
CDR3 protein: CASSDTGASSYEQYF
CDR3 DNA: TGTGCCAGTAGCGATACAGGGGCGAGCTCCTACGAGCAGTACTTC

D gene: TRBD2
J gene: TRBJ2-1
clone size: NA
V gene: TRBV27
CDR3 protein: CASSLRGLAGYNEQFF
CDR3 DNA: TGTGCCAGCAGTTTACGTGGTCTAGCGGGGTACAATGAGCAGTTCTTC

D gene: NA
J gene: TRBJ1-5
clone size: NA
V gene: TRBV9
CDR3 protein: CASSLTGDSNQPQHF
CDR3 DNA: TGTGCCAGCAGTCTCACAGGCGATAGCAATCAGCCCCAGCATTTT

D gene: NA
J gene: TRBJ2-2
clone size: NA
V gene: TRBV5-4
CDR3 protein: CASSLFPRAGKNTGELFF
CDR3 DNA: TGTGCCAGCAGCTTGTTTCCCCGGGCGGGAAAGAACACCGGGGAGCTGTTTTTT

D gene: NA
J gene: TRBJ1-5
clone size: NA
V gene: TRBV19
CDR3 protein: CASSIGVGKRGGQPQHF
CDR3 DNA: TGTGCCAGTAGTATCGGTGTGGGGAAACGGGGAGGTCAGCCCCAGCATTTT

D gene: TRBD2
J gene: TRBJ2-1
clone size: NA
V gene: TRBV2
CDR3 protein: CASSTSGRLEHNEQFF
CDR3 DNA: TGTGCCAGCAGTACTAGCGGGAGGTTAGAGCACAATGAGCAGTTCTTC

D gene: TRBD2
J gene: TRBJ2-5
clone size: NA
V gene: TRBV7-8
CDR3 protein: CASSPREGETQYF
CDR3 DNA: TGTGCCAGCAGCCCTAGGGAGGGAGAGACCCAGTACTTC

D gene: TRBD2
J gene: TRBJ2-1
clone size: NA
V gene: TRBV4-2
CDR3 protein: CASRASGRASGNEQFF
CDR3 DNA: TGTGCCAGCAGAGCTAGCGGGAGGGCCTCTGGCAATGAGCAGTTCTTC

D gene: TRBD1
J gene: TRBJ1-2
clone size: NA
V gene: TRBV29-1
CDR3 protein: CSVDRGQGYTF
CDR3 DNA: TGCAGCGTTGACAGGGGGCAAGGCTACACCTTC

D gene: TRBD2
J gene: TRBJ2-5
clone size: NA
V gene: TRBV11-3
CDR3 protein: CASSSGLAGARETQYF
CDR3 DNA: TGTGCCAGCAGCTCGGGACTAGCGGGAGCCCGGGAGACCCAGTACTTC

D gene: TRBD1
J gene: TRBJ1-6
clone size: NA
V gene: TRBV10-3
CDR3 protein: CATTGGAETPLHF
CDR3 DNA: TGTGCCACGACAGGGGGCGCAGAAACCCCCCTCCACTTT

D gene: NA
J gene: TRBJ1-2
clone size: once
V gene: TRBV20-1
CDR3 protein: CSAKAPRGSTF
CDR3 DNA: TGCAGTGCTAAGGCCCCCAGGGGATCGACCTTC

D gene: NA
J gene: TRBJ1-2
clone size: NA
V gene: TRBV29-1
CDR3 protein: CSAYPPPGGSGYTF
CDR3 DNA: TGCAGCGCCTACCCACCGCCTGGCGGAAGTGGCTACACCTTC

D gene: NA
J gene: TRBJ1-1
clone size: once
V gene: TRBV2
CDR3 protein: CASSDRTNTEAFF
CDR3 DNA: TGTGCCAGCAGTGACAGAACGAACACTGAAGCTTTCTTT

D gene: TRBD1
J gene: TRBJ1-4
clone size: NA
V gene: TRBV12-3/TRBV12-4
CDR3 protein: CASRWTGNEKLFF
CDR3 DNA: TGTGCCAGCAGGTGGACAGGGAATGAAAAACTGTTTTTT

D gene: TRBD1
J gene: TRBJ1-1
clone size: NA
V gene: TRBV6-5
CDR3 protein: CASSYGGQANTEAFF
CDR3 DNA: TGTGCCAGCAGTTACGGAGGACAGGCCAACACTGAAGCTTTCTTT

D gene: TRBD1
J gene: TRBJ1-1
clone size: NA
V gene: TRBV12-3/TRBV12-4
CDR3 protein: CASSHIRDRGPFF
CDR3 DNA: TGTGCCAGCAGTCACATCCGGGACAGAGGGCCGTTCTTT

D gene: NA
J gene: TRBJ2-7
clone size: NA
V gene: TRBV5-1
CDR3 protein: CASSLEHVSYEQYF
CDR3 DNA: TGCGCCAGCAGCTTGGAGCACGTCTCCTACGAGCAGTACTTC

D gene: NA
J gene: TRBJ2-7
clone size: NA
V gene: TRBV18
CDR3 protein: CASSPLADYEQYF
CDR3 DNA: TGTGCCAGCTCACCACTGGCTGACTACGAGCAGTACTTC

D gene: TRBD1
J gene: TRBJ1-2
clone size: NA
V gene: TRBV19
CDR3 protein: CASSIPGTVYGYTF
CDR3 DNA: TGTGCCAGTAGTATTCCCGGGACAGTCTATGGCTACACCTTC

D gene: TRBD1
J gene: TRBJ2-2
clone size: NA
V gene: TRBV3-1/TRBV3-2
CDR3 protein: CASSGRGLAGELFF
CDR3 DNA: TGTGCCAGCAGCGGCAGGGGGCTTGCCGGGGAGCTGTTTTTT

D gene: NA
J gene: TRBJ1-2
clone size: NA
V gene: TRBV18
CDR3 protein: CASSPPGRLSNYGYTF
CDR3 DNA: TGTGCCAGCTCACCACCGGGGAGGCTATCTAACTATGGCTACACCTTC

D gene: TRBD1
J gene: TRBJ1-2
clone size: NA
V gene: TRBV11-1
CDR3 protein: CASRPTGGYGYTF
CDR3 DNA: TGTGCCAGCAGGCCGACAGGGGGCTATGGCTACACCTTC

D gene: TRBD2
J gene: TRBJ2-1
clone size: NA
V gene: TRBV7-3
CDR3 protein: CASSSGTGGGAHEQFF
CDR3 DNA: TGTGCCAGCAGCTCAGGGACCGGCGGGGGGGCCCATGAGCAGTTCTTC

D gene: NA
J gene: TRBJ2-1
clone size: NA
V gene: TRBV2
CDR3 protein: CASQTVSRSQDEQFF
CDR3 DNA: TGTGCCAGCCAGACAGTCTCTAGATCCCAGGATGAGCAGTTCTTC

D gene: NA
J gene: TRBJ2-1
clone size: NA
V gene: TRBV7-3
CDR3 protein: CASSLDSRRVNEQFF
CDR3 DNA: TGTGCCAGCAGCTTAGATTCCCGACGGGTCAATGAGCAGTTCTTC

D gene: TRBD2
J gene: TRBJ2-7
clone size: few
V gene: TRBV6-5
CDR3 protein: CASSSRVAGVYEQYF
CDR3 DNA: TGTGCCAGCAGTTCCCGGGTAGCGGGTGTCTACGAGCAGTACTTC

D gene: NA
J gene: TRBJ1-2
clone size: once
V gene: TRBV11-2
CDR3 protein: CASSLDQAGMGYTF
CDR3 DNA: TGTGCCAGCAGCTTAGATCAAGCGGGTATGGGCTACACCTTC

D gene: TRBD1
J gene: TRBJ1-2
clone size: NA
V gene: TRBV18
CDR3 protein: CASSLDRNYGYTF
CDR3 DNA: TGTGCCAGCTCACTGGACAGGAACTATGGCTACACCTTC

D gene: TRBD1
J gene: TRBJ1-2
clone size: NA
V gene: TRBV28
CDR3 protein: CASSLSSGGVYGYTF
CDR3 DNA: TGTGCCAGCAGTTTATCCTCAGGGGGCGTCTATGGCTACACCTTC

D gene: NA
J gene: TRBJ2-5
clone size: NA
V gene: TRBV5-1
CDR3 protein: CASSLGTAAQETQYF
CDR3 DNA: TGCGCCAGCAGCTTGGGGACAGCAGCCCAAGAGACCCAGTACTTC

D gene: NA
J gene: TRBJ1-2
clone size: NA
V gene: TRBV11-2
CDR3 protein: CASSLSPQLHGYTF
CDR3 DNA: TGTGCCAGCAGCTTAAGTCCACAGCTCCATGGCTACACCTTC